The following is a T cell receptor (beta chain) sequence with its context. What it binds is not known. The sample belongs to a study of T cells in Graves' hyperthyroidism and ophthalmopathy. Study context: Peripheral blood was secured at the point of initial diagnosis, before any treatment.

CDR3 length: 15 amino acids. After removal of 8 bases from V and 6 bases from J, the junction contained 18 bases not matched to a gene. Germline V gene lookup returns CDR1 DFQATT and CDR2 SNEGSKA (reference sequence). General observations from the study: Also found in blood were most expanded thyroid clonotypes above 0.001.

TCR beta CDR3 region amplification was performed from RNA transcripts. The study used the HTBI primer set for a first-round RT-PCR of the TCR CDR3. TCRdb independently ran MiXCR on the multiplex PCR reads; one entry per CDR3 protein. The repertoire holds tens of thousands of distinct CDR3 sequences, less than 45% seen once, with 10% in the top ten. The chain carries TRBV20-1 and TRBJ2-7, with 8 positions matching TRBD2. The sample taken for sequencing was blood. This TCR came from a woman aged 30 to 39 with Graves' hyperthyroidism. The CDR3 DNA follows: TGCAGTCCGCGGACTAGCCTGAATGGCCCCTCCGAGCAGTACTTC. Translation: CSPRTSLNGPSEQYF.